This T cell receptor (beta chain) comes out of a study of response to subunit inactivated influenza vaccine. TCRdb itself ran the RT-PCR reads through MiXCR, one entry per CDR3 protein. The sample includes more than 500,000 distinct CDR3 sequences, around 10% of them seen just once. Trimming took 1 base from V and 6 from J, leaving 6 bases between them. Germline loops: CDR1 SEHNR, CDR2 FQNEAQ (reference sequence). This CDR3 has 12 residues. This sample also appeared in a second study, on T cells expressing NK-cell markers. According to that study: Researchers built TCR beta cDNA using 5'RACE template switching with UMIs.

The source was PBMCs from blood, collected on the day of vaccination. The genes are TRBV7-9 and TRBJ1-2; D gene unclear. The TCR comes from a man aged 45-65 years who received an inactivated influenza vaccine. The CDR3 coding sequence is TGTGCCAGCAGCTTAGATGGGCATGGCTACACCTTC. This gives the protein CASSLDGHGYTF.